Given below is one T cell receptor beta chain in context. What it recognizes is unknown. Researchers report immunoSEQ v3.0 was run at survey level. Data came from immunoSEQ multiplex PCR; TCRdb stores just in-frame clones and leaves some out. The data contain 20,000 to 30,000 clones, roughly 95% of them singletons. This entry belongs to a study of long-term antiretroviral therapy in people with HIV. Study outcomes and limitations: Pre-ART expanded TRB clones stayed dominant throughout, though often decreasing after ART. ART preceded a rise in diversity that nonetheless stayed lower than in transplant donor controls.

CDR1 and CDR2 (germline): MGHDK, SYGVNS. The V end was cut by 4 bases, the J end by 2 bases, with 8 bases between. The CDR3 runs to 14 residues. The TCR sequence derives from a woman between 45 and 65 years old with HIV. Sequenced material: unsorted PBMCs, taken about 4.9 years after starting antiretroviral therapy. This chain joins TRBV25-1 and TRBJ2-2; D is unresolved. CDR3 residues: CASSVNQNTGELFF. As DNA, the CDR3 is TGTGCCAGCAGTGTGAACCAAAACACCGGGGAGCTGTTTTTT.